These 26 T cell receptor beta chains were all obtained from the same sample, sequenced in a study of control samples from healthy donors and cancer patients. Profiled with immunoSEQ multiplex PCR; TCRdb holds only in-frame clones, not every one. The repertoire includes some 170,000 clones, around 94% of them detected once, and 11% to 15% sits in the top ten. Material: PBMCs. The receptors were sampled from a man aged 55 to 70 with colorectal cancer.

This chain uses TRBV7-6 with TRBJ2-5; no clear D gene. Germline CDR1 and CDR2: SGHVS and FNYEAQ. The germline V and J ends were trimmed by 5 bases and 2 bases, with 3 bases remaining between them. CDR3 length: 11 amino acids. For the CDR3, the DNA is TGTGCCAGCAGCGCGCAAGAGACCCAGTACTTC. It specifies CASSAQETQYF.

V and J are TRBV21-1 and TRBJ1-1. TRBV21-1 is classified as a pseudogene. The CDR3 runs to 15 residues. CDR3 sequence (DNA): TGTGCCAGCAGCAAAAAGAGGGGAGGGAACACTGAAGCTTTCTTT. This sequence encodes CASSKKRGGNTEAFF.

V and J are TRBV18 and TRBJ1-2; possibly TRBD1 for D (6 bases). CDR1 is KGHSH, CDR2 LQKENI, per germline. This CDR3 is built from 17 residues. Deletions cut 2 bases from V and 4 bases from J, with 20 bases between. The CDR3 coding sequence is TGTGCCAGCTCACCAAGGCGGCCAGGGGAAGCGACCTATGGCTACACCTTC. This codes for CASSPRRPGEATYGYTF.

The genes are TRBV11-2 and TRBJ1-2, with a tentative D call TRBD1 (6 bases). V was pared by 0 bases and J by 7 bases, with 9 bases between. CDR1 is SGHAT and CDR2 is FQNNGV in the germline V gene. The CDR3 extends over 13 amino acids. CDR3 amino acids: CASSLEGAGGYTF. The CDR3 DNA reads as TGTGCCAGCAGCTTAGAGGGGGCAGGTGGCTACACCTTC.

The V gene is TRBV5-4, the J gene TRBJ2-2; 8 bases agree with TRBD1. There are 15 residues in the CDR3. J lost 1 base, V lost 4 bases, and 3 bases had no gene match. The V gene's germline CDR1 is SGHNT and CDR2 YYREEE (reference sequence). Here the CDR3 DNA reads TGTGCCAGCAGCGACGGGACAGGGAACACCGGGGAGCTGTTTTTT. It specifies CASSDGTGNTGELFF.

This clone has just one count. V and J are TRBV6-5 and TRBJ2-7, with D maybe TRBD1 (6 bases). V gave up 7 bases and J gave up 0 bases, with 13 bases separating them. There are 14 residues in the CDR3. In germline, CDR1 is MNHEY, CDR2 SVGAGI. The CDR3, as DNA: TGTGCCAGCACCCTTGACAGGACCTCCTACGAGCAGTACTTC. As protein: CASTLDRTSYEQYF.

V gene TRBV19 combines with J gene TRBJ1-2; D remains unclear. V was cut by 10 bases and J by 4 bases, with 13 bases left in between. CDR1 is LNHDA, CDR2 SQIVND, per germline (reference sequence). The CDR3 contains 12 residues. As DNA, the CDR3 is TGTGCCACCCTGACAACCCTCTATGGCTACACCTTC. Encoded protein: CATLTTLYGYTF. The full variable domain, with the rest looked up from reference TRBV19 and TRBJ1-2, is DGGITQSPKYLFRKEGQNVTLSCEQNLNHDAMYWYRQDPGQGLRLIYYSQIVNDFQKGDIAEGYSVSREKKESFPLTVTSAQKNPTAFYLCATLTTLYGYTFGSGTRLTVV.

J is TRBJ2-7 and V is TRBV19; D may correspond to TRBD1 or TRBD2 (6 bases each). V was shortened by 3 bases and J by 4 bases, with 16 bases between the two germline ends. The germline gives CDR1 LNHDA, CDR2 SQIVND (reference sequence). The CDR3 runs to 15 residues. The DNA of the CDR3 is TGTGCCAGTAGTATTAAGGCCCAGGGGAGGTACGAGCAGTACTTC. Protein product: CASSIKAQGRYEQYF.

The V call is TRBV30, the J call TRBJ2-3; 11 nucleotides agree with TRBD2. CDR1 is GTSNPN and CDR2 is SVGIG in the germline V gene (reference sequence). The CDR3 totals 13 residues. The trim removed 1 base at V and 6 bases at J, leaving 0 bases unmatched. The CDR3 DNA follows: TGTGCCTGGAGTGGACTAGCGGGGGATACGCAGTATTTT. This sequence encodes CAWSGLAGDTQYF.

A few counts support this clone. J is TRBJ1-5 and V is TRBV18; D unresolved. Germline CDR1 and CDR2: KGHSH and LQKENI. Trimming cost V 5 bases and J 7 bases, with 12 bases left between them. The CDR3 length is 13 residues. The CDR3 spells CASSTEVGQPQHF. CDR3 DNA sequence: TGTGCCAGCTCAACGGAGGTTGGCCAGCCCCAGCATTTT. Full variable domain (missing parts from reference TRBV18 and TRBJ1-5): NAGVMQNPRHLVRRRGQEARLRCSPMKGHSHVYWYRQLPEEGLKFMVYLQKENIIDESGMPKERFSAEFPKEGPSILRIQQVVRGDSAAYFCASSTEVGQPQHFGDGTRLSIL.

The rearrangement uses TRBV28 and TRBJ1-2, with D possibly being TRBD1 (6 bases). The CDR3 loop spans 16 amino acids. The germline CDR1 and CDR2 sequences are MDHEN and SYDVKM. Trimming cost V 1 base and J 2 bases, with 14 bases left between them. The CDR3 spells CASSLLGGAYNYGYTF. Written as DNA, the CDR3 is TGTGCCAGCAGTTTATTGGGGGGCGCCTACAACTATGGCTACACCTTC.

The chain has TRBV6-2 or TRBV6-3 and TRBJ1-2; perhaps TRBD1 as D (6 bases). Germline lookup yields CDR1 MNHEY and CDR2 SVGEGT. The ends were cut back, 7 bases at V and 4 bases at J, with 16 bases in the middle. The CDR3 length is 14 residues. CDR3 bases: TGTGCCAGCATCCCGGACAGACTTGCCTATGGCTACACCTTC. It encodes CASIPDRLAYGYTF.

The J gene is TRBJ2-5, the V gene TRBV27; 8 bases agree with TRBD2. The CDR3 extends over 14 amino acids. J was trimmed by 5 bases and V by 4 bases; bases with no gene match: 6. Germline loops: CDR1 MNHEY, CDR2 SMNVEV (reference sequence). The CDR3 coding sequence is TGTGCCAGCAGTTACGGGGGGGCCGGGGAGACCCAGTACTTC. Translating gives CASSYGGAGETQYF.

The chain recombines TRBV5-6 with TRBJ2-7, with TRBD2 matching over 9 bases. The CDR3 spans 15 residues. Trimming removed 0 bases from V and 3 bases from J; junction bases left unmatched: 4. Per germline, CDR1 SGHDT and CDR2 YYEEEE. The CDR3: CASSLGLAGLYEQYF. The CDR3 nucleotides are TGTGCCAGCAGCTTGGGGCTAGCGGGACTCTACGAGCAGTACTTC.

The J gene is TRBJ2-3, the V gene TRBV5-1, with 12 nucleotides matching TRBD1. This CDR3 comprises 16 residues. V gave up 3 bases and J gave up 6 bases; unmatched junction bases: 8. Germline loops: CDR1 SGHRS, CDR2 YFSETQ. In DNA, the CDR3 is TGCGCCAGCAGCTCCCGGGACAGGGGGCGGGGGGATACGCAGTATTTT. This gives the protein CASSSRDRGRGDTQYF.

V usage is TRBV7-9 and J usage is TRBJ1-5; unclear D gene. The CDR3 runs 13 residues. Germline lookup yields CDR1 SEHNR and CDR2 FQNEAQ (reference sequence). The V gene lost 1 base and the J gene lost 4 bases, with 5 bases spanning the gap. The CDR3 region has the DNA TGTGCCAGCAGCTTAGGGCAGAATCAGCCCCAGCATTTT. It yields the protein CASSLGQNQPQHF.

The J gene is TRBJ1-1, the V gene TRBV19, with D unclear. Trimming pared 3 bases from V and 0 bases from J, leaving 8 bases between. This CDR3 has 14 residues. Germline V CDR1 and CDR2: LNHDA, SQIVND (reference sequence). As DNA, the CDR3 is TGTGCCAGTAGTATGGAGGATATGAACACTGAAGCTTTCTTT. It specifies CASSMEDMNTEAFF.

The CDR3 region has the DNA TGTGCCAGTAAAGATCAGGGGCCGGGGAACACTGAAGCTTTCTTT. This sequence encodes CASKDQGPGNTEAFF. The V and J genes are TRBV19 and TRBJ1-1; possibly TRBD1 for D (6 bases). CDR3 length: 15 residues. Trimming took off 7 bases at V and 1 base at J, with 16 bases between the two ends. Germline V CDR1 and CDR2: LNHDA, SQIVND (reference sequence).

The CDR3 protein is CASSLRPGGEEKLFF. The DNA of the CDR3 is TGTGCCAGCAGCTTACGGCCTGGGGGGGAGGAAAAACTGTTTTTT. The chain combines TRBV7-2 with TRBJ1-4; possible D gene TRBD1, 5 bases. Trimming removed 2 bases from V and 8 bases from J, with 15 bases in between. CDR3 length: 15 residues. Germline values: CDR1 SGHTA, CDR2 FQGNSA.

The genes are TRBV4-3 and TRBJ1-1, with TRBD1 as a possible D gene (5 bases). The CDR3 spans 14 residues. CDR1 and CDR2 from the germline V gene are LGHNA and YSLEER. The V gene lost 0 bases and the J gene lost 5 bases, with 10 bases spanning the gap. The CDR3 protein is CASSQDRGVTEAFF. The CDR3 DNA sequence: TGCGCCAGCAGCCAAGATCGGGGGGTTACTGAAGCTTTCTTT.

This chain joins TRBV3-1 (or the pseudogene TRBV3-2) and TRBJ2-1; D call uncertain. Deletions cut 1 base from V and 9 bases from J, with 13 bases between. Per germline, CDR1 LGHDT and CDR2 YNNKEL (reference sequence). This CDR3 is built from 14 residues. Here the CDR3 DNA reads TGTGCCAGCAGCCAAGCCCACGACTTGGGTGAGCAGTTCTTC. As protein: CASSQAHDLGEQFF.

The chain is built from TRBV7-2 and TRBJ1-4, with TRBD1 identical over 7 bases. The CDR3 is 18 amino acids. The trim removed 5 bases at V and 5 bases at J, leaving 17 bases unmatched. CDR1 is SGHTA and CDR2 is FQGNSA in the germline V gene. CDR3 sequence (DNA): TGTGCCAGCAGCCCTACCCCCTACAACAGGGGAGAAAATGAAAAACTGTTTTTT. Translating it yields CASSPTPYNRGENEKLFF. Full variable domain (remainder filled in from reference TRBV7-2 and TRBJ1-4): GAGVSQSPSNKVTEKGKDVELRCDPISGHTALYWYRQSLGQGLEFLIYFQGNSAPDKSGLPSDRFSAERTGGSVSTLTIQRTQQEDSAVYLCASSPTPYNRGENEKLFFGSGTQLSVL.

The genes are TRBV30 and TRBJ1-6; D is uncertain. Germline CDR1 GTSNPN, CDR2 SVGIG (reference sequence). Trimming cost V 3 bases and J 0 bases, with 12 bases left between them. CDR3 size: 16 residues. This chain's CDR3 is CAWSLRAGSYNSPLHF. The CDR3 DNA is TGTGCCTGGAGCCTCCGGGCTGGCTCCTATAATTCACCCCTCCACTTT. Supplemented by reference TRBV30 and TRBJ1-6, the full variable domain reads SQTIHQWPATLVQPVGSPLSLECTVEGTSNPNLYWYRQAAGRGLQLLFYSVGIGQISSEVPQNLSASRPQDRQFILSSKKLLLSDSGFYLCAWSLRAGSYNSPLHFGNGTRLTVT.

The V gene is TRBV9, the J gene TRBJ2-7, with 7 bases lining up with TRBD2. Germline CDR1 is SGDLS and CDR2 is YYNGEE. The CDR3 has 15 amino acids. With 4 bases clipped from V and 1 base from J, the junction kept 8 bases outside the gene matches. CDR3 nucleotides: TGTGCCAGCAGCCCACAGGCGGGAGCTTCCTACGAGCAGTACTTC. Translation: CASSPQAGASYEQYF.

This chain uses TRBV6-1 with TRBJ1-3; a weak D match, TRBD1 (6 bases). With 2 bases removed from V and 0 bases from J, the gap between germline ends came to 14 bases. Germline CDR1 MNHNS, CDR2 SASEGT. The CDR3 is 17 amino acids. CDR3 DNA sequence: TGTGCCAGCAGTGAACCCCCCAGGGGTAGCTCTGGAAACACCATATATTTT. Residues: CASSEPPRGSSGNTIYF.

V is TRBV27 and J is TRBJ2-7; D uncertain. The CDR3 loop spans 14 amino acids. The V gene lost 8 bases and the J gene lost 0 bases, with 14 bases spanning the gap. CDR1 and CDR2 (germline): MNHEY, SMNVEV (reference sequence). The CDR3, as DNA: TGTGCCAGCGCCGACGGCCTGAGCTCCTACGAGCAGTACTTC. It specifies CASADGLSSYEQYF.